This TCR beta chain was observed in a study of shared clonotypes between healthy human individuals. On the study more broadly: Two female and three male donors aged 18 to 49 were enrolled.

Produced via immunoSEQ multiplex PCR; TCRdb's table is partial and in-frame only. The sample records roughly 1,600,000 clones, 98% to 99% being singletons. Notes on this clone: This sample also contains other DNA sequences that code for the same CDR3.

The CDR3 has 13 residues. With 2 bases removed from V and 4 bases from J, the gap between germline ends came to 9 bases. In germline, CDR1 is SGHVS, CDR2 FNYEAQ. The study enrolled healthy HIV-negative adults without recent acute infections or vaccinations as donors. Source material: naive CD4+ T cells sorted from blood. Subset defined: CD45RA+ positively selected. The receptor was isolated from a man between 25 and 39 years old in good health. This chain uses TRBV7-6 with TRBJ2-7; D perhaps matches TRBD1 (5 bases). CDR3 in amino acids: CASSLSRGYEQYF. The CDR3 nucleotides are TGTGCCAGCAGCTTAAGTAGGGGTTACGAGCAGTACTTC.